The rows below give T cell receptor beta chains drawn from one sample of a study of molecular identifiers for immune sequencing clone quantification. TCRdb re-called the PCR reads with MiXCR, one entry per CDR3 protein. The table records 90,000 to 120,000 distinct CDR3 sequences, roughly 38% of them present only once. The sample consisted of naive CD8+ T cells from blood, with Jurkat cell RNA spiked in. These receptors came from a human donor in good health. Some libraries in this study had Jurkat cell RNA spiked in. Both conserved end residues are part of each CDR3. Each record gives: J gene, D gene, V gene, clone size, CDR3 protein, CDR3 DNA. A D gene is named only where the DNA matches it firmly. Where a row states a size, it is once, few, many or the class of an expanded clone; other rows omit it.

J gene: TRBJ2-7
D gene: -
V gene: TRBV27
clone size: few
CDR3 protein: CASRLGLPQSYEQYF
CDR3 DNA: TGTGCCAGCCGCCTCGGCCTCCCTCAAAGCTACGAGCAGTACTTC

J gene: TRBJ1-1
D gene: -
V gene: TRBV6-2/TRBV6-3
clone size: few
CDR3 protein: CASILSPGTRQDTEAFF
CDR3 DNA: TGTGCCAGCATTCTTAGCCCGGGGACACGACAGGACACTGAAGCTTTCTTT

J gene: TRBJ2-4
D gene: -
V gene: TRBV15
clone size: -
CDR3 protein: CATSRDGGGRTQGTLKTIQYF
CDR3 DNA: TGTGCCACCAGCAGAGATGGCGGGGGCAGGACTCAGGGGACCCTCAAAACCATTCAGTACTTC

J gene: TRBJ2-3
D gene: -
V gene: TRBV27
clone size: few
CDR3 protein: CASAGQTDTQYF
CDR3 DNA: TGTGCCAGCGCTGGACAGACAGATACGCAGTATTTT

J gene: TRBJ2-7
D gene: TRBD1
V gene: TRBV13
clone size: -
CDR3 protein: CASSPWSQGARYEQNF
CDR3 DNA: TGTGCCAGCAGCCCCTGGAGCCAGGGGGCGAGATACGAGCAGAACTTC

J gene: TRBJ2-5
D gene: -
V gene: TRBV12-3/TRBV12-4
clone size: few
CDR3 protein: CASSLFVGQETQYF
CDR3 DNA: TGTGCCAGCAGTTTATTCGTGGGCCAAGAGACCCAGTACTTC

J gene: TRBJ2-1
D gene: TRBD2
V gene: TRBV6-4
clone size: -
CDR3 protein: CASSILASHEQFF
CDR3 DNA: TGTGCCAGCAGTATACTAGCGAGCCATGAGCAGTTCTTC

J gene: TRBJ2-1
D gene: -
V gene: TRBV6-2/TRBV6-3
clone size: -
CDR3 protein: CASSWSGPYRFF
CDR3 DNA: TGTGCCAGCAGTTGGTCCGGACCCTACCGGTTCTTC

J gene: TRBJ2-1
D gene: -
V gene: TRBV28
clone size: few
CDR3 protein: CATAGPEQFF
CDR3 DNA: TGTGCCACAGCGGGCCCTGAGCAGTTCTTC

J gene: TRBJ2-7
D gene: -
V gene: TRBV2
clone size: -
CDR3 protein: CASSEWGVLREQYF
CDR3 DNA: TGTGCCAGCAGTGAATGGGGGGTCCTAAGGGAGCAGTACTTC

J gene: TRBJ2-7
D gene: -
V gene: TRBV28
clone size: few
CDR3 protein: CASSSSRGSEQYF
CDR3 DNA: TGTGCCAGCAGTTCAAGTAGGGGTTCCGAGCAGTACTTC